The source of this T cell receptor (beta chain) is a study of technical replicates of blood from a few donors (dated by TCRdb to 2016 to 2017). The protocol used for the library was the immunoSEQ multiplex PCR assay. TCRdb re-hosts the immuneACCESS table, in-frame sequences only. Its copies lack some clones; in the studies checked, an unresolved V gene accounts for under half of them, and the cause for the rest is not known. This sample gives tens of thousands of clones in total; less than 98% of them show up just once. The top ten constitute roughly 0.25% of the sample. About this clone: Its antigen target is currently unknown. No base-level quality is on record; no much larger clone is a single base apart.

The sample comprised T cells isolated from PBMCs. This receptor was obtained from a human donor in good health.

The CDR3 is CAHSRAMDGLAGEETQYF. The sequenced DNA: TGTGCCCATAGCCGAGCAATGGATGGGCTAGCGGGAGAAGAGACCCAGTACTTC. Rearrangement joined TRBV10-3 to TRBJ2-5, with 10 bases in between that match TRBD2. From the cysteine through the phenylalanine, the CDR3 covers 18 amino acids. Here the CDR3 DNA is all that survives: 54 bases in frame from base 1. The germline V gene gives CDR1 as ENHRY and CDR2 as SYGVKD. Germline trimming: 11 bases from V, 3 bases from J; junction bases outside gene matches: 21.